This T cell receptor (beta chain) was retrieved from a study of cytomegalovirus exposure and HLA in healthy donors. Study-wide results and caveats: Reportedly, diagnosis of cytomegalovirus status by the classifier showed high specificity and sensitivity. Confirmation in vitro established that three CMV-associated chains were specific for CMV antigens. Within the 90 to 150 validation repertoires, first-cohort TCR clusters tended to co-occur, according to a later analysis.

This CDR3 spans 14 amino acids. Germline lookup yields CDR1 SGHTS and CDR2 YDEGEE. V lost 4 bases, J lost 4 bases, and 14 bases lay in between. This clone was seen a few times. Its target is unknown. Sequencing used immunoSEQ multiplex PCR; TCRdb keeps in-frame clones, though not all of them. The sample yields more than 150,000 clones, more than 75% seen once. Sequenced: PBMCs. V is TRBV5-8 and J is TRBJ1-2, with a weak D call TRBD1 (6 bases). This sequence was found in a man between 18 and 35 years old in good health and CMV-seronegative. The DNA of the CDR3 is TGTGCCAGCAGCGCTTTCCGGGGGGCCTATGGCTACACCTTC. It yields the protein CASSAFRGAYGYTF.